This TCR beta chain was captured in a study of blood T cell repertoires in COVID-19. TCRdb keeps only in-frame clones here, not all; method: immunoSEQ multiplex PCR. The data contain 97,000 or so clones, about 72% of them seen just once; the ten biggest clones take up approximately 9.6%. CDR1 is LGHDT and CDR2 is YNNKEL in the germline V gene (reference sequence). V shed 2 bases, J shed 4 bases, and the junction held 16 bases outside the gene matches. This CDR3 has 20 amino acids. The sample consisted of peripheral blood. The chain has TRBV3-1 (or the pseudogene TRBV3-2) and TRBJ2-7; 14 positions match TRBD2. The TCR sequence derives from a man in his sixties with active or convalescent COVID-19. The CDR3 region has the DNA TGTGCCAGCAGCCAACCACAGCCCGGGACTAGCGGGAGTCGGAGGTACGAGCAGTACGTC. Translated: CASSQPQPGTSGSRRYEQYV.